These 8 T cell receptor beta chains were sequenced from one sample in a study of T cells in localized non-small cell lung cancer. Sequenced by immunoSEQ multiplex PCR; TCRdb stores in-frame clones only, minus some. Of about 26,000 clones in the sample, 91% are singletons; the top ten hold about 4%. This specimen consisted of peripheral blood, obtained before any cancer treatment. These receptor sequences come from a female donor of 60 years or more with stage II squamous cell lung carcinoma.

The chain joins TRBV6-5 to TRBJ1-6; a weak D match, TRBD1 (6 bases). The V gene's germline CDR1 is MNHEY and CDR2 SVGAGI. V was shortened by 7 bases and J by 0 bases, with 10 bases between the two germline ends. The CDR3 sequence is 15 residues long. This chain's CDR3 is CASTGQSSYNSPLHF. Written as DNA, the CDR3 is TGTGCCAGCACCGGACAGAGCTCCTATAATTCACCCCTCCACTTT.

The chain uses TRBV20-1 and TRBJ2-2; D remains ambiguous. Trimming stripped 0 bases from V and 4 bases from J, with 0 bases between. CDR1 and CDR2 from the germline V gene are DFQATT and SNEGSKA (reference sequence). The CDR3 contains 11 residues. This chain's CDR3 is CSARDTGELFF. The CDR3 bases are TGCAGTGCTAGAGACACCGGGGAGCTGTTTTTT.

The V gene is TRBV7-9, the J gene TRBJ2-7, with a weak D call TRBD2 (5 bases). V lost 5 bases and J 6 bases, leaving 14 bases between the germline ends. There are 13 residues in the CDR3. Per germline, CDR1 SEHNR and CDR2 FQNEAQ (reference sequence). CDR3 sequence reads: CASSHPRGGEQYF. The CDR3 coding sequence is TGTGCCAGCAGCCACCCCCGGGGTGGCGAGCAGTACTTC. The full variable domain, in which reference TRBV7-9 and TRBJ2-7 provide the parts outside the CDR3, is DTGVSQNPRHKITKRGQNVTFRCDPISEHNRLYWYRQTLGQGPEFLTYFQNEAQLEKSRLLSDRFSAERPKGSFSTLEIQRTEQGDSAMYLCASSHPRGGEQYFGPGTRLTVT.

This chain uses TRBV21-1 with TRBJ1-3; TRBD1, the D gene given by the table, was not confirmed from the DNA. TRBV21-1 is deemed a pseudogene. CDR3 size: 15 residues. CDR3 nucleotide sequence: TGTGCCAGCAACCGAACAGGGTCCTCTGGAAACACCATATATTTT. Amino acid sequence: CASNRTGSSGNTIYF.

The rearrangement joins TRBV4-2 to TRBJ2-3; D is uncertain. V lost 2 bases and J lost 2, with 20 bases in between. Per the germline V gene, CDR1 is LGHNA and CDR2 is YNFKEQ. CDR3 length: 18 amino acids. The CDR3 DNA reads TGTGCCAGCAGCCAAAATCCAAGTGGGAATTATCCCACAGATACGCAGTATTTT. Protein product: CASSQNPSGNYPTDTQYF.

V and J are TRBV2 and TRBJ2-5, with D maybe TRBD2 (6 bases). CDR1 is SNHLY and CDR2 is FYNNEI in the germline V gene. The CDR3 runs 14 residues. V lost 8 bases to trimming and J lost 3 bases, with 16 bases between them. The CDR3 is CASSRLVSEETQYF. CDR3 DNA sequence: TGTGCCAGCTCACGACTAGTATCTGAAGAGACCCAGTACTTC.

The chain is built from TRBV11-2 and TRBJ2-3; possibly TRBD2 for D (6 bases). CDR1 is SGHAT, CDR2 FQNNGV, per germline. The V end was cut by 5 bases, the J end by 9 bases, with 24 bases between. The CDR3 sequence is 16 residues long. The DNA for the CDR3 is TGTGCCAGCAGCCCCCTGGGGAGGCCCTTACATGGGACGCAGTATTTT. It translates to CASSPLGRPLHGTQYF.

The chain couples TRBV7-2 to TRBJ1-2; 7 nucleotides agree with TRBD1. Germline V CDR1 and CDR2: SGHTA, FQGNSA. This CDR3 has 15 amino acids. The V and J ends lost 1 base and 6 bases, in that order; junction bases with no gene match: 8. The CDR3 nucleotides are TGTGCCAGCAGCTTAGTTATTGGCAGGGGGAATGGCTACACCTTC. Translation gives CASSLVIGRGNGYTF.